This TCR beta chain comes out of a study of blood T cell repertoires in COVID-19. Per the original methods: Amplified reference gene primers provided the basis for estimating nucleated cell counts. Assay used: immunoSEQ multiplex PCR; TCRdb lists only in-frame clones, some missing. From that table come the V and J calls and clone size; the DNA was used to work out D and trimming. Here the sample spans fewer than 350,000 clones, 89% being singletons. Participants spanned ages about 18 to 90 years and resided in fewer than 30 US areas. CDR3 length: 14 amino acids. Germline-derived CDR1 and CDR2 are MNHEY and SMNVEV (reference sequence). Trimming removed 5 bases from V and 3 bases from J; junction bases left unmatched: 4.

Sequencing was done on a sample of PBMCs or T cells enriched from blood (not recorded which). The chain is built from TRBV27 and TRBJ1-5, with 7 bases aligning to TRBD1. The clonotype originates from a woman aged 40 to 50 who had recovered from COVID-19. CDR3 loop: CASSTRGSNQPQHF. The CDR3 coding sequence is TGTGCCAGCAGTACCAGGGGGTCCAATCAGCCCCAGCATTTT.